This T cell receptor (beta chain) was sequenced during a study of cytomegalovirus exposure and HLA in healthy donors. Overall study context: HLA-typed donors were the source of approximately 80 million unique TCRs held in an early data release. Study-level findings and limits: It was 150 to 200 TCR beta chains that were listed as cytomegalovirus-associated.

Concerning this clone itself: The antigen is not known. A read error may produce the germline difference seen at one junction end.

Germline CDR1 is SNHLY and CDR2 is FYNNEI. This CDR3 is 15 amino acids long. Use of 60 Vbeta and 13 Jbeta primers characterized the PCR. The protocol was immunoSEQ multiplex PCR, while the TCRdb copy is restricted to in-frame clones and leaves out a portion. The data hold 150,000 to 200,000 clones, with roughly 77% observed a single time. The sequencing input was PBMCs. The chain combines TRBV2 with TRBJ1-2; 8 nucleotides align to TRBD1. The clonotype was recovered from a woman between 45 and 60 years old in good health and CMV-seronegative. In DNA, the CDR3 is TGTGCCAGCAGTAGGGCACAGGGGGTAAACTATGGCCACACCTTC. This codes for CASSRAQGVNYGHTF. The complete variable domain, with remaining parts taken from reference TRBV2 and TRBJ1-2, reads EPEVTQTPSHQVTQMGQEVILRCVPISNHLYFYWYRQILGQKVEFLVSFYNNEISEKSEIFDDQFSVERPDGSNFTLKIRSTKLEDSAMYFCASSRAQGVNYGHTFGSGTRLTVV.